The clone carrying this TCR beta chain was observed a single time. V dropped 6 bases and J dropped 5; count of bases not matched to a gene: 9. This CDR3 is 15 amino acids long. The germline V gene has CDR1 LNHDA and CDR2 SQIVND (reference sequence). Blood sampling took place at baseline, cycle 4 day 1, and cycle 7 day 1. Profiling relied on immunoSEQ multiplex PCR, and the TCRdb table lists in-frame clones only, not all of them. The sample yields about 76,000 clones, about 89% seen once. This entry comes from a study of OX40 agonist ivuxolimab in advanced cancers. The overall study: Dose-escalation patients had hepatocellular carcinoma, melanoma, renal cell or head and neck cancer. The eligibility criteria allowed prior anti-PD-1, anti-PD-L1 or anti-CTLA-4 therapy, and 40% had some.

Sequenced material: CD4+ or CD8+ T cells sorted from blood, taken in a trial of the OX40 agonist ivuxolimab. This chain uses TRBV19 with TRBJ2-7; 11 nucleotides align to TRBD2. The TCR was taken from an adult with an advanced solid tumor such as melanoma, head and neck, liver or kidney cancer. The CDR3 sequence: CASSPQLAGVDEQYF. DNA of the CDR3: TGTGCCAGTAGCCCTCAACTAGCGGGAGTGGACGAGCAGTACTTC.